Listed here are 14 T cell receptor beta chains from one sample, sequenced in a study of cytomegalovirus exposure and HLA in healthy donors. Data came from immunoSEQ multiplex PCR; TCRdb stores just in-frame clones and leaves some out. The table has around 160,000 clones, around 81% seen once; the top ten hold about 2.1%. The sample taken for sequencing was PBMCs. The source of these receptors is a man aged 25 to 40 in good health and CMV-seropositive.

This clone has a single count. The CDR3 is CASSERQGNTGELFF. CDR3 sequence (DNA): TGTGCCAGCAGCGAAAGACAGGGAAACACCGGGGAGCTGTTTTTT. The V and J genes are TRBV5-4 and TRBJ2-2; 7 bases fit TRBD1. Germline V CDR1 and CDR2: SGHNT, YYREEE (reference sequence). This CDR3 comprises 15 residues. J was trimmed by 2 bases and V by 4 bases; bases with no gene match: 5. Complete variable domain (other parts from reference TRBV5-4 and TRBJ2-2): ETGVTQSPTHLIKTRGQQVTLRCSSQSGHNTVSWYQQALGQGPQFIFQYYREEENGRGNFPPRFSGLQFPNYSSELNVNALELDDSALYLCASSERQGNTGELFFGEGSRLTVL.

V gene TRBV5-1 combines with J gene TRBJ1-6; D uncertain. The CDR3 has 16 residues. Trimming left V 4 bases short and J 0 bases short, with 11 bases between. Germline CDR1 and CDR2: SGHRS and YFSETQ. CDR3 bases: TGCGCCAGCAGCCCGGACGGGAGCTCCTATAATTCACCCCTCCACTTT. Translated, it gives CASSPDGSSYNSPLHF. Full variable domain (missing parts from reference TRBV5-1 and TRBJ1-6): KAGVTQTPRYLIKTRGQQVTLSCSPISGHRSVSWYQQTPGQGLQFLFEYFSETQRNKGNFPGRFSGRQFSNSRSEMNVSTLELGDSALYLCASSPDGSSYNSPLHFGNGTRLTVT.

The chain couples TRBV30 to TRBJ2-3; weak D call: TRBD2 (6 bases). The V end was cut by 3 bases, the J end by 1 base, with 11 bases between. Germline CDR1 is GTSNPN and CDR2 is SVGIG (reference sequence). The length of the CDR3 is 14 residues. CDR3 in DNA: TGTGCCTGGAGGGGGTCGGGGGGCACAGATACGCAGTATTTT. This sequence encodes CAWRGSGGTDTQYF.

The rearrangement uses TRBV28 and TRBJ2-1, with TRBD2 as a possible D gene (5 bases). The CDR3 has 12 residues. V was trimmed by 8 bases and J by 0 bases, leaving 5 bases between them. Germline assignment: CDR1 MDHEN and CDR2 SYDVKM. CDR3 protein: CASGGSYNEQFF. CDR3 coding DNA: TGTGCCAGCGGAGGCTCCTACAATGAGCAGTTCTTC.

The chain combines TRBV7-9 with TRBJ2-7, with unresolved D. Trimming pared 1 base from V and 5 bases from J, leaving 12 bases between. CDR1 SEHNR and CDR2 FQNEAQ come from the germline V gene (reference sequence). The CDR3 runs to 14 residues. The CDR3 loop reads CASSLEAAWNEQYF. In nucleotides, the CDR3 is TGTGCCAGCAGCTTAGAGGCGGCGTGGAACGAGCAGTACTTC.

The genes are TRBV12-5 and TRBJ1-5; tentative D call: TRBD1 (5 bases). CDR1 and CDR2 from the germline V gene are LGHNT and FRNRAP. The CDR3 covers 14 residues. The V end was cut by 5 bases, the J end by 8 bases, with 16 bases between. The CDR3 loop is CASGPAGWGEPQHF. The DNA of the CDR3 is TGTGCTAGTGGTCCCGCAGGGTGGGGGGAGCCCCAGCATTTT.

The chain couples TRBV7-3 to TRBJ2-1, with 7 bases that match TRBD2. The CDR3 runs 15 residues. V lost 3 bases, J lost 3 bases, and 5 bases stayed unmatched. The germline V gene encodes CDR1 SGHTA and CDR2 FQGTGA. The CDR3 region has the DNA TGTGCCAGCAGCTTTGGCGCGGGGGTCTACAATGAGCAGTTCTTC. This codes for CASSFGAGVYNEQFF.

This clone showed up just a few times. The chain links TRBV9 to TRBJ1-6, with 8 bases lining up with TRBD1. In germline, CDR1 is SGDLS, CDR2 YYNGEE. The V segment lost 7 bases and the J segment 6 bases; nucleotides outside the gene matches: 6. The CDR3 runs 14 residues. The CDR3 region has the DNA TGTGCCAGCCGCCAGGGGACAGGTAATTCACCCCTCCACTTT. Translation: CASRQGTGNSPLHF.

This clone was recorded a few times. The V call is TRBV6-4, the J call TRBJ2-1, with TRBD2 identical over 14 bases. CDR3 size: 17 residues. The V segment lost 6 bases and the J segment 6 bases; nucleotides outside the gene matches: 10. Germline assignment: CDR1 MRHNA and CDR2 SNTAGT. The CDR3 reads CASSPVSGTSGGNEQFF. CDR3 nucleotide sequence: TGTGCCAGCAGCCCAGTCTCCGGGACTAGCGGGGGCAATGAGCAGTTCTTC.

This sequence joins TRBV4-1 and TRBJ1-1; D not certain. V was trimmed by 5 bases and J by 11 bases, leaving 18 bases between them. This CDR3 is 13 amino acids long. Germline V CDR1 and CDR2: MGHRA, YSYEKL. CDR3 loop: CASSSRTASGAFF. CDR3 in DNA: TGCGCCAGCAGCTCCCGGACGGCAAGCGGTGCTTTCTTT.

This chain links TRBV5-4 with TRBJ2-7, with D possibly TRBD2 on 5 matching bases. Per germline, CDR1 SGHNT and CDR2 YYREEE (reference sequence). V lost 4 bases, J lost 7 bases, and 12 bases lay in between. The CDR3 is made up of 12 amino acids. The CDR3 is CASSPTGEEQYF. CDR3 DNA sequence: TGTGCCAGCAGCCCGACCGGGGAGGAGCAGTACTTC.

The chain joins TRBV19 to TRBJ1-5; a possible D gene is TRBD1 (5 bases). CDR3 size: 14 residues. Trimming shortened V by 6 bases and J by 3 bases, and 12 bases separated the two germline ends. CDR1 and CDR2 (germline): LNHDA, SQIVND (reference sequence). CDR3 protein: CASSLQVFNQPQHF. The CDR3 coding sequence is TGTGCCAGTAGCCTACAGGTGTTCAATCAGCCCCAGCATTTT.

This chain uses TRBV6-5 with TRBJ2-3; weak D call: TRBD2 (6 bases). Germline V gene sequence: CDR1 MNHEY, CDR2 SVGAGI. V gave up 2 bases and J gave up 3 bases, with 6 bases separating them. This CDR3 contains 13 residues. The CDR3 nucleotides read TGTGCCAGCAGTTACGGGGGGACAGATACGCAGTATTTT. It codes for CASSYGGTDTQYF.

DNA of the CDR3: TGCGCCAGCAGCTTCCGGTTACTAGCGGGGGCCCCCACAGATACGCAGTATTTT. Amino acid sequence: CASSFRLLAGAPTDTQYF. The V call is TRBV5-1, the J call TRBJ2-3; TRBD2 matches at 11 bases. V was clipped by 2 bases and J by 2 bases; unmatched bases: 10. Germline V gene lookup returns CDR1 SGHRS and CDR2 YFSETQ. The length of the CDR3 is 18 residues.